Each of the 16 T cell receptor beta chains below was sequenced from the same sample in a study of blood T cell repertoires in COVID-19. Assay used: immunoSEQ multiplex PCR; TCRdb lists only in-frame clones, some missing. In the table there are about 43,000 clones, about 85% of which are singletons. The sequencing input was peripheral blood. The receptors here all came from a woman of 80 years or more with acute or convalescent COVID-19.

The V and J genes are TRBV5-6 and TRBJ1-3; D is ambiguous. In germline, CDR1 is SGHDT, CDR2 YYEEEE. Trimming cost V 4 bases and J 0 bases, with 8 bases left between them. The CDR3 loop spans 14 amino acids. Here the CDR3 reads CASSPNFSGNTIYF. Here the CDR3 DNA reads TGTGCCAGCAGCCCCAATTTCTCTGGAAACACCATATATTTT.

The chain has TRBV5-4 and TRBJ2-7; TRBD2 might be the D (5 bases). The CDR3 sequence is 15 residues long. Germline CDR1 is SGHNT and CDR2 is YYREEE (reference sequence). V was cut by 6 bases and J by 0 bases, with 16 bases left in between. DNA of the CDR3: TGTGCCAGCACCCCTGGGGTAGGGAGCTCCTACGAGCAGTACTTC. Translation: CASTPGVGSSYEQYF.

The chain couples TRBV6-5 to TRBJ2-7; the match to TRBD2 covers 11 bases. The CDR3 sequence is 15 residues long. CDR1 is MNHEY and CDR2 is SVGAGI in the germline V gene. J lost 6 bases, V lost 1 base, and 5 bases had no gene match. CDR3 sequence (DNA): TGTGCCAGCAGTTACTTGACTAGCGGGGAAGGCGAGCAGTACTTC. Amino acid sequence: CASSYLTSGEGEQYF.

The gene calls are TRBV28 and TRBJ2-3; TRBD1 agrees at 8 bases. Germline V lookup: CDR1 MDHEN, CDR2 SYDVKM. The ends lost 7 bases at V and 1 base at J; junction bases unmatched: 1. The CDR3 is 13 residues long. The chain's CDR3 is CASKTGGTDTQYF. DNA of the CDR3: TGTGCCAGCAAGACAGGGGGCACAGATACGCAGTATTTT.

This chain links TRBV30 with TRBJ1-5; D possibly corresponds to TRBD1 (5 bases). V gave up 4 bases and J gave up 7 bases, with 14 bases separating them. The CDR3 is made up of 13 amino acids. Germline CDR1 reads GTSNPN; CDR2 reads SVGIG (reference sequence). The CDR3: CAWTRGGGQPQHF. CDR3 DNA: TGTGCCTGGACCCGTGGGGGAGGGCAGCCCCAGCATTTT.

As DNA, the CDR3 is TGTGCCAGCTCACCTTCGACTAGCGGTAACACCGGGGAGCTGTTTTTT. Protein sequence: CASSPSTSGNTGELFF. V usage is TRBV18 and J usage is TRBJ2-2, with 9 bases matching TRBD2. The J segment lost 2 bases and the V segment lost 3 bases, leaving 4 bases of the junction unmatched. The CDR3 has 16 residues. Germline CDR1 KGHSH, CDR2 LQKENI.

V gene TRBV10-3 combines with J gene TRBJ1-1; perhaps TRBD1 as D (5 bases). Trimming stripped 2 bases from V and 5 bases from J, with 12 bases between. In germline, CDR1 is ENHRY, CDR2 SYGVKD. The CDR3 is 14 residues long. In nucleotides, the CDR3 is TGTGCCATCAGTGAGAGCGCAGGGAGGACTGAAGCTTTCTTT. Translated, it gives CAISESAGRTEAFF.

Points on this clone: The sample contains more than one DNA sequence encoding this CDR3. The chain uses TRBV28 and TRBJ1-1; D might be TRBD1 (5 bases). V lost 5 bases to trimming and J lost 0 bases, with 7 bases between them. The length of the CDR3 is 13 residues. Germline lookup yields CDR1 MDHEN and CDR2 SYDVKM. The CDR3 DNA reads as TGTGCCAGCAGTCGACAGTTGAACACTGAAGCTTTCTTT. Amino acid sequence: CASSRQLNTEAFF.

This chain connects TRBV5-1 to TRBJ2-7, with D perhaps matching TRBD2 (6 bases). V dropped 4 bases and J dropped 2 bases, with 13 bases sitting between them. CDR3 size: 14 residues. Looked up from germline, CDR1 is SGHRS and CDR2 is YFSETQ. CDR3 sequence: CASSTGTQTYEQYF. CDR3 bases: TGCGCCAGCAGCACCGGGACTCAAACCTACGAGCAGTACTTC. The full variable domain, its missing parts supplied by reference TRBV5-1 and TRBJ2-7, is KAGVTQTPRYLIKTRGQQVTLSCSPISGHRSVSWYQQTPGQGLQFLFEYFSETQRNKGNFPGRFSGRQFSNSRSEMNVSTLELGDSALYLCASSTGTQTYEQYFGPGTRLTVT.

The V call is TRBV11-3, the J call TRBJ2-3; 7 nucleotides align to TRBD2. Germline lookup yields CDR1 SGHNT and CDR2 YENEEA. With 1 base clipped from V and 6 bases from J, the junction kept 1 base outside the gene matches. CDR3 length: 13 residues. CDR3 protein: CASSLGAGDTQYF. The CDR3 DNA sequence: TGTGCCAGCAGCTTAGGAGCGGGGGATACGCAGTATTTT.

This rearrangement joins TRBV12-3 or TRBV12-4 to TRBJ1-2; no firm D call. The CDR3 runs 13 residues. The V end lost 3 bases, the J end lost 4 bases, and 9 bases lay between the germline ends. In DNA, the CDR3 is TGTGCCAGCAGTTTCTCGAGTAGCTATGGCTACACCTTC. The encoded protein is CASSFSSSYGYTF.

In DNA form, the CDR3 reads TGTGCCAGCAGCTTGGACCTACAGGGGACTGAAGCTTTCTTT. Translation: CASSLDLQGTEAFF. The chain joins TRBV5-4 to TRBJ1-1, with 7 bases matching TRBD1. V shed 0 bases, J shed 5 bases, and the junction held 4 bases outside the gene matches. The CDR3 sequence is 14 residues long. Germline V gives CDR1 SGHNT, CDR2 YYREEE (reference sequence).

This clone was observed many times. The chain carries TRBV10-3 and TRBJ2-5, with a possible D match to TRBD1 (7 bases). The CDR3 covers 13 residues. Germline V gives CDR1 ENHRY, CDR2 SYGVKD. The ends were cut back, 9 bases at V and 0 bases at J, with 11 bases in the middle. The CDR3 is CAMRDSNQETQYF. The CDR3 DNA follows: TGTGCCATGCGGGACAGCAACCAAGAGACCCAGTACTTC.

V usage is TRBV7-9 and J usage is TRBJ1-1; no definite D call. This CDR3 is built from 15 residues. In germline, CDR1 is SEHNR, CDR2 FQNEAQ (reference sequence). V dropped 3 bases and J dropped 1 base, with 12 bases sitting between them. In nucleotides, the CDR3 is TGTGCCAGCAGCTTTGGTAGCATAGGGAACACTGAAGCTTTCTTT. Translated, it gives CASSFGSIGNTEAFF.

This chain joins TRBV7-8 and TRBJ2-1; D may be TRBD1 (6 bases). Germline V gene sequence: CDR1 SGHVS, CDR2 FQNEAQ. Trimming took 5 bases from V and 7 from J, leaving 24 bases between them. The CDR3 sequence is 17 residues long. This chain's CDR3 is CASSPSGVDRYANEQFF. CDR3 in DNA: TGTGCCAGCAGCCCATCAGGGGTCGACAGGTACGCGAATGAGCAGTTCTTC. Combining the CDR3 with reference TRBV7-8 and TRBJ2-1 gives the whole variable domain GAGVSQSPRYKVAKRGQDVALRCDPISGHVSLFWYQQALGQGPEFLTYFQNEAQLDKSGLPSDRFFAERPEGSVSTLKIQRTQQEDSAVYLCASSPSGVDRYANEQFFGPGTRLTVL.

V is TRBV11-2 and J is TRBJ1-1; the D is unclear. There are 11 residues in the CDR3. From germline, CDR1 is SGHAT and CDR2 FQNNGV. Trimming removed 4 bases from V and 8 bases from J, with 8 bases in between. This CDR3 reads CASSSRWEAFF. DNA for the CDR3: TGTGCCAGCAGCTCCAGGTGGGAAGCTTTCTTT.